This entry lists 29 T cell receptor beta chains sequenced from one sample in a study of blood T cell repertoires in COVID-19. Method: immunoSEQ multiplex PCR; TCRdb's copy keeps in-frame clones and lacks some. The sample carries tens of thousands of clones, under 90% recorded once. The sequencing input was peripheral blood. These TCRs come from an older woman with acute or convalescent COVID-19.

The rearrangement joins TRBV4-1 to TRBJ1-1, with D perhaps TRBD1 (5 bases). The CDR3 is 14 residues long. The germline gives CDR1 MGHRA, CDR2 YSYEKL. Trimming took 3 bases from V and 4 from J, leaving 12 bases between them. CDR3 region: CASSHTRQSTEAFF. CDR3 in DNA: TGCGCCAGCAGCCACACCAGACAGTCCACTGAAGCTTTCTTT.

The rearrangement uses TRBV6-2 or TRBV6-3 and TRBJ2-3; D perhaps matches TRBD1 (6 bases). The CDR3 extends over 13 amino acids. Germline values: CDR1 MNHEY, CDR2 SVGEGT. Deletions cut 6 bases from V and 4 bases from J, with 11 bases between. This CDR3 reads CASSLGAPDTQYF. In DNA form, the CDR3 reads TGTGCCAGCAGCCTGGGGGCCCCAGATACGCAGTATTTT.

The V and J genes are TRBV3-1 (or the pseudogene TRBV3-2) and TRBJ2-3; 9 bases line up with TRBD2. The germline gives CDR1 LGHDT, CDR2 YNNKEL (reference sequence). The CDR3 length is 16 residues. Germline trimming cut 2 bases from V and 2 bases from J; bases unmatched to any gene: 5. The CDR3 reads CASSQTGTSPTDTQYF. Here the CDR3 DNA reads TGTGCCAGCAGCCAAACCGGGACTAGCCCCACAGATACGCAGTATTTT.

The chain combines TRBV25-1 with TRBJ1-2; 8 bases are shared with TRBD1. V dropped 0 bases and J dropped 11; count of bases not matched to a gene: 8. Germline CDR1 and CDR2: MGHDK and SYGVNS. The CDR3 is made up of 14 amino acids. The CDR3 is CASSEYRGQGAYTF. DNA of the CDR3: TGTGCCAGCAGTGAATATCGAGGACAGGGAGCATACACCTTC.

This rearrangement joins TRBV7-9 to TRBJ2-3; 9 bases match TRBD2. CDR3 length: 16 residues. V dropped 11 bases and J dropped 3; count of bases not matched to a gene: 15. Germline CDR1 is SEHNR and CDR2 is FQNEAQ (reference sequence). This CDR3 is CAGTTSGGRGTDTQYF. The CDR3 region has the DNA TGTGCCGGGACGACCTCTGGCGGGAGGGGAACAGATACGCAGTATTTT.

This clone was counted between two and nine times. This rearrangement joins TRBV2 to TRBJ2-3; D may be TRBD2 (5 bases). The CDR3 loop spans 14 amino acids. Germline V CDR1 and CDR2: SNHLY, FYNNEI. V lost 7 bases and J lost 1, with 12 bases in between. CDR3 residues: CASTRGKGTDTQYF. The CDR3 coding sequence is TGTGCCAGCACCCGAGGGAAAGGCACAGATACGCAGTATTTT. The entire variable domain, with the rest obtained from reference TRBV2 and TRBJ2-3, is as follows: EPEVTQTPSHQVTQMGQEVILRCVPISNHLYFYWYRQILGQKVEFLVSFYNNEISEKSEIFDDQFSVERPDGSNFTLKIRSTKLEDSAMYFCASTRGKGTDTQYFGPGTRLTVL.

The V call is TRBV19, the J call TRBJ2-2; 11 nucleotides line up with TRBD2. CDR1 LNHDA and CDR2 SQIVND come from the germline V gene (reference sequence). V shed 4 bases and J 0 bases; nucleotides not matched to a gene: 7. CDR3 length equals 18 residues. CDR3 in DNA: TGTGCCAGTAGTACCCAGGGACTAGCGGCTACGAACACCGGGGAGCTGTTTTTT. Translation gives CASSTQGLAATNTGELFF.

The rearrangement joins TRBV2 to TRBJ2-1, with 8 bases matching TRBD1. J gave up 3 bases and V 11 bases, and 3 bases lay outside the gene matches. The CDR3 is 12 amino acids. Germline-derived CDR1 and CDR2 are SNHLY and FYNNEI. The CDR3 coding sequence is TGTGCCGGAGGACAGGGCTACAATGAGCAGTTCTTC. This codes for CAGGQGYNEQFF.

The V and J genes are TRBV4-3 and TRBJ2-2; TRBD2 is a possible D gene (6 bases). Germline lookup yields CDR1 LGHNA and CDR2 YSLEER. Trimming cost V 0 bases and J 3 bases, with 14 bases left between them. The length of the CDR3 is 17 residues. CDR3 coding DNA: TGCGCCAGCAGCCAAGAACCAGGGAGGTGGGACACCGGGGAGCTGTTTTTT. Its translation is CASSQEPGRWDTGELFF.

The rearrangement links TRBV7-9 to TRBJ1-1; 8 bases match TRBD1. There are 15 residues in the CDR3. The ends lost 4 bases at V and 0 bases at J; junction bases unmatched: 4. Germline loops: CDR1 SEHNR, CDR2 FQNEAQ (reference sequence). The DNA of the CDR3 is TGTGCCAGCAGCTCGTGGACAGGGTTGAACACTGAAGCTTTCTTT. Protein: CASSSWTGLNTEAFF.

The chain recombines TRBV11-2 with TRBJ2-1; 7 bases match TRBD2. CDR1 and CDR2 from the germline V gene are SGHAT and FQNNGV. V shed 4 bases, J shed 7 bases, and the junction held 10 bases outside the gene matches. The CDR3 spans 15 residues. CDR3 DNA: TGTGCCAGCAGCTCCCCCCCTCTAGCGGTGAATGAGCAGTTCTTC. Translated, it gives CASSSPPLAVNEQFF.

The chain combines TRBV4-1 with TRBJ2-3, with 13 bases lining up with TRBD2. CDR3 length equals 17 residues. J lost 7 bases, V lost 3 bases, and 10 bases had no gene match. Looked up from germline, CDR1 is MGHRA and CDR2 is YSYEKL. The CDR3, as DNA: TGCGCCAGCAGCCAGGCCCTGACTAGCGGGGGGTGGAATACGCAGTATTTT. It codes for CASSQALTSGGWNTQYF.

The V call is TRBV29-1, the J call TRBJ2-2, with TRBD2 matching 7 bases. The CDR3 totals 14 residues. V lost 4 bases, J lost 1 base, and 3 bases stayed unmatched. Germline V gene data show CDR1 as SQVTM and CDR2 as ANQGSEA. CDR3 sequence (DNA): TGCAGCGTTGGGCTAGCGGTGAACACCGGGGAGCTGTTTTTT. Translating it yields CSVGLAVNTGELFF.

V gene TRBV9 combines with J gene TRBJ2-5, with TRBD1 matching over 9 bases. The CDR3 runs 15 residues. Trimming at V came to 4 bases and at J to 5 bases, leaving 9 bases not matched to a gene. The germline CDR1 and CDR2 sequences are SGDLS and YYNGEE. The CDR3 loop reads CASSPRTGAAETQYF. The CDR3, as DNA: TGTGCCAGCAGCCCCCGGACAGGGGCGGCGGAGACCCAGTACTTC.

This clone appeared a single time. The chain has TRBV19 and TRBJ2-2, with TRBD2 as a possible D gene (6 bases). Trimming took off 3 bases at V and 1 base at J, with 15 bases between the two ends. Per germline, CDR1 LNHDA and CDR2 SQIVND (reference sequence). The CDR3 contains 17 residues. The CDR3 sequence is CASSIGPGLMNTGELFF. The CDR3 coding sequence is TGTGCCAGTAGTATCGGACCGGGACTGATGAACACCGGGGAGCTGTTTTTT.

This chain joins TRBV9 and TRBJ2-5, with TRBD2 identical over 9 bases. V dropped 0 bases and J dropped 5; count of bases not matched to a gene: 8. Germline CDR1 reads SGDLS; CDR2 reads YYNGEE. The CDR3 has 16 residues. As DNA, the CDR3 is TGTGCCAGCAGCGTAGGAGCGGGGGGAAATCAGGAGACCCAGTACTTC. It specifies CASSVGAGGNQETQYF. Together with reference TRBV9 and TRBJ2-5, the CDR3 gives the full variable domain: DSGVTQTPKHLITATGQRVTLRCSPRSGDLSVYWYQQSLDQGLQFLIQYYNGEERAKGNILERFSAQQFPDLHSELNLSSLELGDSALYFCASSVGAGGNQETQYFGPGTRLLVL.

The J gene is TRBJ2-7, the V gene TRBV6-1; D gene uncertain. This CDR3 has 12 amino acids. Trimming removed 3 bases from V and 4 bases from J, with 7 bases in between. Germline CDR1 MNHNS, CDR2 SASEGT. CDR3 nucleotides: TGTGCCAGCAGTGATGCCCAGTACGAGCAGTACGTC. The encoded protein is CASSDAQYEQYV.

The rearrangement uses TRBV12-5 and TRBJ2-3; TRBD2 might be the D (5 bases). CDR3 length: 17 amino acids. Trimming pared 0 bases from V and 1 base from J, leaving 14 bases between. CDR1 is LGHNT and CDR2 is FRNRAP in the germline V gene. CDR3 sequence reads: CASGLVMQRQGTDTQYF. The CDR3 DNA follows: TGTGCTAGTGGTTTGGTTATGCAGCGGCAGGGCACAGATACGCAGTATTTT.

This clone was seen more than once but under ten times. The chain employs TRBV2 and TRBJ1-5; D possibly corresponds to TRBD1 (6 bases). CDR3 length equals 13 residues. Trimming removed 8 bases at V and 2 bases at J, with 10 bases between. Per the germline V gene, CDR1 is SNHLY and CDR2 is FYNNEI. The CDR3 region has the DNA TGTGCCAGCGGGGGCTTGGGCAATCAGCCCCAGCATTTT. Its translation: CASGGLGNQPQHF.

The chain links TRBV19 to TRBJ2-5; 9 positions match TRBD2. The CDR3 is 17 residues long. Germline trimming cut 5 bases from V and 5 bases from J; bases unmatched to any gene: 15. The germline gives CDR1 LNHDA, CDR2 SQIVND (reference sequence). Here the CDR3 reads CASSASSGSPVRETQYF. Written as DNA, the CDR3 is TGTGCCAGTAGTGCGAGTAGCGGGAGCCCTGTCCGGGAGACCCAGTACTTC. Based on the CDR3 plus reference TRBV19 and TRBJ2-5, the full variable domain is DGGITQSPKYLFRKEGQNVTLSCEQNLNHDAMYWYRQDPGQGLRLIYYSQIVNDFQKGDIAEGYSVSREKKESFPLTVTSAQKNPTAFYLCASSASSGSPVRETQYFGPGTRLLVL.

Concerning this clone itself: Other nucleotide sequences in the sample specify the same CDR3. The chain combines TRBV3-1 (or the pseudogene TRBV3-2) with TRBJ2-3, with TRBD2 identical over 16 bases. V shed 3 bases and J 3 bases; nucleotides not matched to a gene: 0. The CDR3 spans 16 residues. Looked up from germline, CDR1 is LGHDT and CDR2 is YNNKEL (reference sequence). The CDR3 DNA follows: TGTGCCAGCAGCCAGGGACTAGCGGGAGGGACAGATACGCAGTATTTT. As protein: CASSQGLAGGTDTQYF.

The chain links TRBV10-3 to TRBJ1-1; D remains unclear. V was shortened by 0 bases and J by 4 bases, with 18 bases between the two germline ends. Germline V lookup: CDR1 ENHRY, CDR2 SYGVKD. The CDR3 length is 17 residues. The CDR3 here is CAISESGGLEVATEAFF. The CDR3 DNA follows: TGTGCCATCAGTGAGTCGGGAGGCCTGGAGGTGGCCACTGAAGCTTTCTTT.

J is TRBJ1-5 and V is TRBV27; 7 bases fit TRBD1. The CDR3 is 14 residues long. Trimming cost V 6 bases and J 3 bases; bases outside gene matches: 5. Germline V lookup: CDR1 MNHEY, CDR2 SMNVEV (reference sequence). The CDR3 reads CASSRQGYNQPQHF. In nucleotides, the CDR3 is TGTGCCAGCAGCAGACAGGGCTACAATCAGCCCCAGCATTTT.

The chain links TRBV5-1 to TRBJ2-5; unclear D gene. Trimming pared 3 bases from V and 1 base from J, leaving 4 bases between. Germline CDR1 reads SGHRS; CDR2 reads YFSETQ. The CDR3 consists of 12 residues. The CDR3 DNA follows: TGCGCCAGCAGCTCCTCCCAAGAGACCCAGTACTTC. Amino acid sequence: CASSSSQETQYF.

Concerning this clone itself: Given the absence of the conserved phenylalanine or tryptophan at the CDR3 end, a read error is likely. It is unclear where the CDR3 begins or ends on the DNA, so no DNA is shown, and the CDR3 is as TCRdb lists it. The chain employs TRBV6-4 and TRBJ2-7; the table's D call, TRBD1, was not checked against the DNA. The CDR3 is made up of 10 amino acids, end residues included. The germline V gene encodes CDR1 MRHNA and CDR2 SNTAGT. CDR3 residues: CASRQDRVRI.

This sequence joins TRBV4-1 and TRBJ2-3; the match to TRBD2 covers 16 bases. The germline V gene has CDR1 MGHRA and CDR2 YSYEKL. After removal of 0 bases from V and 4 bases from J, the junction contained 4 bases not matched to a gene. CDR3 size: 18 residues. The CDR3: CASSQEGTSGGAADTQYF. The CDR3 nucleotides read TGCGCCAGCAGCCAAGAAGGGACTAGCGGGGGGGCCGCAGATACGCAGTATTTT.

This clone was found a few times. The genes are TRBV30 and TRBJ1-6; 7 nucleotides match TRBD1. The CDR3 consists of 16 residues. The germline V gene has CDR1 GTSNPN and CDR2 SVGIG (reference sequence). J was trimmed by 0 bases and V by 0 bases; bases with no gene match: 2. CDR3 amino acids: CAWSVGQSSYNSPLHF. CDR3 DNA sequence: TGTGCCTGGAGTGTGGGACAGAGCTCCTATAATTCACCCCTCCACTTT. Looking up the rest from reference TRBV30 and TRBJ1-6 gives the full variable domain: SQTIHQWPATLVQPVGSPLSLECTVEGTSNPNLYWYRQAAGRGLQLLFYSVGIGQISSEVPQNLSASRPQDRQFILSSKKLLLSDSGFYLCAWSVGQSSYNSPLHFGNGTRLTVT.

The chain recombines TRBV18 with TRBJ2-5; no firm D call. This CDR3 spans 14 amino acids. From germline, CDR1 is KGHSH and CDR2 LQKENI. V was pared by 4 bases and J by 4 bases, with 13 bases between. CDR3 bases: TGTGCCAGCTCACGCTTGACACCTGGAGAGACCCAGTACTTC. Its protein is CASSRLTPGETQYF.

The count of this clone is one. As DNA, the CDR3 is TGTGCCACCCACAGGGGCCCTCGCGAGCAGTACGTC. Translated, it gives CATHRGPREQYV. The V and J genes are TRBV6-6 and TRBJ2-7; 7 bases map to TRBD1. The V segment lost 10 bases and the J segment 6 bases; nucleotides outside the gene matches: 9. This CDR3 comprises 12 residues. Per germline, CDR1 MNHNY and CDR2 SVGAGI (reference sequence).